This entry concerns a single T cell receptor (beta chain). These data come from a study of blood T cell repertoires in COVID-19. Study in general: Sites across the United States, Italy and Spain contributed samples from acute and convalescent COVID-19. The cDNA or gDNA used as material had been derived from T cells, B-cell-depleted T cells, or PBMCs.

In the authors' workflow: Reference gene primer amplification in the assay estimated nucleated cell counts. Sequencing used immunoSEQ multiplex PCR; TCRdb keeps in-frame clones, though not all of them. The DNA gave D and trimming, while V, J and clone size come from that table. This table holds 200,000 to 250,000 clones, 65% to 90% found once. This CDR3 region has 14 residues. Germline trimming cut 6 bases from V and 4 bases from J; bases unmatched to any gene: 5. Germline V gene sequence: CDR1 LNHDA, CDR2 SQIVND (reference sequence). The study assigned cohorts using participant-reported clinical history.

V and J are TRBV19 and TRBJ2-5, with 10 bases matching TRBD2. Sequencing was carried out using PBMCs or T cells enriched from blood (not recorded which). This clonotype originated in a woman aged 45-65 years with acute COVID-19. The CDR3 DNA follows: TGTGCCAGTAGAGGGGCTAGCGGGAGAGAGACCCAGTACTTC. Its protein product is CASRGASGRETQYF.